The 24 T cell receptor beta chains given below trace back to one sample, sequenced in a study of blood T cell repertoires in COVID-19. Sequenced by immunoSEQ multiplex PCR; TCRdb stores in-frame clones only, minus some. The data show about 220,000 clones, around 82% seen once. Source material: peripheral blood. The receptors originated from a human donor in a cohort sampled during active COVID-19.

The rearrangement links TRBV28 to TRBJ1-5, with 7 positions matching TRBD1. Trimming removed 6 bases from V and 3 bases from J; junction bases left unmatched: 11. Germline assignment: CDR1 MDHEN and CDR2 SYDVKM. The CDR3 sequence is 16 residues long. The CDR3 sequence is CASRLAQGIYNQPQHF. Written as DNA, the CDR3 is TGTGCCAGCAGGTTGGCACAGGGGATATACAATCAGCCCCAGCATTTT.

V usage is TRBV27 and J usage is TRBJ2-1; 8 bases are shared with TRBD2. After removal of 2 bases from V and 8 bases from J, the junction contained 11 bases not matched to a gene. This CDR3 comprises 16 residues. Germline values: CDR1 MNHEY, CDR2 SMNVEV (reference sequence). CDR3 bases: TGTGCCAGCAGTTTAAGTAGCGGGACGCCCGGGGATGAGCAGTTCTTC. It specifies CASSLSSGTPGDEQFF.

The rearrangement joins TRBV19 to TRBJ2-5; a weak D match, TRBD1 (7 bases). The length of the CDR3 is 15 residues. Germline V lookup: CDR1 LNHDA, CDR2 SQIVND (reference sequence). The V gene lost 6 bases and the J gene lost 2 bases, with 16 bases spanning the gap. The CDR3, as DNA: TGTGCCAGTAGGCAGGGGGGCGAGGGGCAAGAGACCCAGTACTTC. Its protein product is CASRQGGEGQETQYF. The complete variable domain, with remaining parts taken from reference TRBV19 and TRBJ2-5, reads DGGITQSPKYLFRKEGQNVTLSCEQNLNHDAMYWYRQDPGQGLRLIYYSQIVNDFQKGDIAEGYSVSREKKESFPLTVTSAQKNPTAFYLCASRQGGEGQETQYFGPGTRLLVL.

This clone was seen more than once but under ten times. Here the CDR3 DNA reads TGTGCCAGCAGCGTCGGCAGGGCTTACACAGATACGCAGTATTTT. It yields the protein CASSVGRAYTDTQYF. The V and J genes are TRBV9 and TRBJ2-3; D perhaps matches TRBD1 (5 bases). CDR3 length: 15 residues. Trimming took off 2 bases at V and 2 bases at J, with 12 bases between the two ends. Looked up from germline, CDR1 is SGDLS and CDR2 is YYNGEE.

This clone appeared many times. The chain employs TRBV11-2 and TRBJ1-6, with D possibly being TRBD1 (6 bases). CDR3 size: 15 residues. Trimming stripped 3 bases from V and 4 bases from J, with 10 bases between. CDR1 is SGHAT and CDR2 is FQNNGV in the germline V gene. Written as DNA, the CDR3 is TGTGCCAGCAGCTTTGAGACAGGTTATAATTCACCCCTCCACTTT. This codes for CASSFETGYNSPLHF. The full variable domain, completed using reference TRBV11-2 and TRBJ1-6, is EAGVAQSPRYKIIEKRQSVAFWCNPISGHATLYWYQQILGQGPKLLIQFQNNGVVDDSQLPKDRFSAERLKGVDSTLKIQPAKLEDSAVYLCASSFETGYNSPLHFGNGTRLTVT.

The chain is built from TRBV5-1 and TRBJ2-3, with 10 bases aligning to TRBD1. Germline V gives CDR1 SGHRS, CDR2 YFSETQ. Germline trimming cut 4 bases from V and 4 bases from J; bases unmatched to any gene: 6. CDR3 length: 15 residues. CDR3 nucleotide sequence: TGCGCCAGCAGCCCAGGACAGGGGGGAGCAGATACGCAGTATTTT. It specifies CASSPGQGGADTQYF.

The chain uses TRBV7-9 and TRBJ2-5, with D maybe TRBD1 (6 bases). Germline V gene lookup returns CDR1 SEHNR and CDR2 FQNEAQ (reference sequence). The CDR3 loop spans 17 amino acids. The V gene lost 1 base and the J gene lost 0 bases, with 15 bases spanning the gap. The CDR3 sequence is CASSLGFLGGDQETQYF. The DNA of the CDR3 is TGTGCCAGCAGCTTAGGCTTCCTAGGGGGAGACCAAGAGACCCAGTACTTC.

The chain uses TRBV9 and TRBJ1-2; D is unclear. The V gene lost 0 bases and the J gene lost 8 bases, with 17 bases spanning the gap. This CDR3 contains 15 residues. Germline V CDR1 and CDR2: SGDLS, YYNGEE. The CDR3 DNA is TGTGCCAGCAGCGTAGCCCCCGAAAGGCCGGGGGGCTACACCTTC. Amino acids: CASSVAPERPGGYTF.

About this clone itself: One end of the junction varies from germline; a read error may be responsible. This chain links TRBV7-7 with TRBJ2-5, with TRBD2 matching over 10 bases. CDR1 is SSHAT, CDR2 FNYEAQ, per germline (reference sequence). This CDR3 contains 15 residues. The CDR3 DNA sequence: TGTGCTAGCAGCTTAACTAGCGGGATTCAAGAGACCCAGTACTTC. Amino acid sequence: CASSLTSGIQETQYF.

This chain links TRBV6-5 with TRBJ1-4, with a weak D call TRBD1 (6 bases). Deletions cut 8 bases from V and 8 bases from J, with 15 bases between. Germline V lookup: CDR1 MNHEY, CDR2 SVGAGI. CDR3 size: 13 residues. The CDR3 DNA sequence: TGTGCCAGCTCCGGGACATGGCTCGAAAAACTGTTTTTT. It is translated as CASSGTWLEKLFF.

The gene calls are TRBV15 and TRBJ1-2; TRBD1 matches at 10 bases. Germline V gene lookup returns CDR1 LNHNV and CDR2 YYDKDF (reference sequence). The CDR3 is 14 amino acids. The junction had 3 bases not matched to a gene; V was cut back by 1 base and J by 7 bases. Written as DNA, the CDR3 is TGTGCCACCAGCAGAGCCGACAGGGGGCTTGGCTACACCTTC. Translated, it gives CATSRADRGLGYTF.

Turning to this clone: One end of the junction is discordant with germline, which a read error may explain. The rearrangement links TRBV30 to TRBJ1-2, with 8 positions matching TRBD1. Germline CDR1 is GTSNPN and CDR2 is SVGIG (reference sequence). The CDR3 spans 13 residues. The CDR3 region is CAWSETRDRLKIF. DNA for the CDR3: TGTGCCTGGAGTGAGACTCGGGACAGGCTTAAAATCTTC.

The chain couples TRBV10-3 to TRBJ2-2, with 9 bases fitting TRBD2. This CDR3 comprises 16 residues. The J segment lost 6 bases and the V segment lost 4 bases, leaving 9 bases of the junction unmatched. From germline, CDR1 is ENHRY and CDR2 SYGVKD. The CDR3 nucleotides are TGTGCCATCAGTGCCCGACTAGCGGACGGGGCCGGGGAGCTGTTTTTT. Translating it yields CAISARLADGAGELFF.

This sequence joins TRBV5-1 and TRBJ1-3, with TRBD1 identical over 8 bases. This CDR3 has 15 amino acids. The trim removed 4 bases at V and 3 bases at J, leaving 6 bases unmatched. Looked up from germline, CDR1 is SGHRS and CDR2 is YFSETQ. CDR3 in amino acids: CASSTDRAGGNTIYF. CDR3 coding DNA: TGCGCCAGCAGCACGGACAGGGCTGGTGGAAACACCATATATTTT.

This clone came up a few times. CDR3 DNA: TGTGCCAGCAGCGTTAGAGGTGGAGCTCTTAATTCACCCCTCCACTTT. Its translation: CASSVRGGALNSPLHF. This chain uses TRBV9 with TRBJ1-6; D gene ambiguous. The CDR3 extends over 16 amino acids. V gave up 2 bases and J gave up 6 bases, with 15 bases separating them. Germline loops: CDR1 SGDLS, CDR2 YYNGEE.

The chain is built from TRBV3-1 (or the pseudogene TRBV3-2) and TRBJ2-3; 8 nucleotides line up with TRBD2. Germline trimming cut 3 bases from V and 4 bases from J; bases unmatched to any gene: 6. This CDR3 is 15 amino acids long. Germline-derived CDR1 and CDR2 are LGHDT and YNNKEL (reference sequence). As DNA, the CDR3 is TGTGCCAGCAGCCACCGGGGGGGCACCGCAGATACGCAGTATTTT. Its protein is CASSHRGGTADTQYF.

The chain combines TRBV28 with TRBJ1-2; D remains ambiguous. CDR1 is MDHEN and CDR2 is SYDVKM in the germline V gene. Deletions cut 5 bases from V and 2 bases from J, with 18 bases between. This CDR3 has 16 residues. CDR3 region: CASSPRPGVGNYGYTF. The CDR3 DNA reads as TGTGCCAGCAGTCCTCGGCCCGGGGTGGGGAACTATGGCTACACCTTC.

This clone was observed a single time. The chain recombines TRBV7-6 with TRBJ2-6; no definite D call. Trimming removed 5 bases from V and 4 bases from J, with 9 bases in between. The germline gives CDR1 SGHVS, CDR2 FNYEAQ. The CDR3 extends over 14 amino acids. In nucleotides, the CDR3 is TGTGCCAGCAGCCCGCGTCTGGGGGCCAACGTCCTGACTTTC. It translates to CASSPRLGANVLTF.

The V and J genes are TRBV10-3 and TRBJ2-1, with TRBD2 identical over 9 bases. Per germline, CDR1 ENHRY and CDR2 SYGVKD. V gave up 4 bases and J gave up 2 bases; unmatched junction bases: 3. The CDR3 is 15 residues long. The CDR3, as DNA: TGTGCCATCAGTGTAGCGGGGGAGACCTACAATGAGCAGTTCTTC. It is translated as CAISVAGETYNEQFF.

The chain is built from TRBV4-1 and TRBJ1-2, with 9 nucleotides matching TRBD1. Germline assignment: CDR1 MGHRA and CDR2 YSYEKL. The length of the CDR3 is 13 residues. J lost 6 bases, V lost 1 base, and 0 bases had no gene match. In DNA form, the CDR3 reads TGCGCCAGCAGCCAAGGGACAGGGGATGGCTACACCTTC. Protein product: CASSQGTGDGYTF.

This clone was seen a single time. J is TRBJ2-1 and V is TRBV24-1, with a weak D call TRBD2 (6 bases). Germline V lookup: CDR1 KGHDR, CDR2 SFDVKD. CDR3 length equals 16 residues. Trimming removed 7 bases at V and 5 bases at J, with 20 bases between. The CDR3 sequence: CATSPGQGRRDNEQFF. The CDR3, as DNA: TGTGCCACCAGCCCAGGCCAGGGTCGGAGGGACAATGAGCAGTTCTTC.

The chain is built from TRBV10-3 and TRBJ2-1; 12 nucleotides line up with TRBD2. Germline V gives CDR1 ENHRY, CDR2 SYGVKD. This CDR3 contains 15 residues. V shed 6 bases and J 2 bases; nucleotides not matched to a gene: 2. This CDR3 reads CAISPSGGAYNEQFF. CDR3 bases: TGTGCCATCAGCCCTAGCGGGGGGGCCTACAATGAGCAGTTCTTC.

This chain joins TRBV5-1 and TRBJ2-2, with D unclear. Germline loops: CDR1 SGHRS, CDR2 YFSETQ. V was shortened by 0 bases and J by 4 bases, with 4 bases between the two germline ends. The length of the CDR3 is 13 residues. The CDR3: CASSLGITGELFF. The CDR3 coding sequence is TGCGCCAGCAGCTTGGGTATCACCGGGGAGCTGTTTTTT.

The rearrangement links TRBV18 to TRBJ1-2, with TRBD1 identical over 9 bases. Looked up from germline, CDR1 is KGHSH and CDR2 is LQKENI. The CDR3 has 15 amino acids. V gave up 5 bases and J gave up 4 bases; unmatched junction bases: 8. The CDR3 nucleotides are TGTGCCAGCTCAGTACAGGGGGCGCAGGGCTATGGCTACACCTTC. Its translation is CASSVQGAQGYGYTF.